These 29 T cell receptor beta chains share one sample of origin, sequenced in a study of blood T cell repertoires in COVID-19. Data came from immunoSEQ multiplex PCR; TCRdb stores just in-frame clones and leaves some out. The table records roughly 200,000 clones, 80% to 90% of them present only once. The sequenced material came from peripheral blood. These receptor sequences come from a man aged 55-75 years with acute or convalescent COVID-19.

This chain links TRBV28 with TRBJ2-7; TRBD2 matches 8 bases. Germline V gene lookup returns CDR1 MDHEN and CDR2 SYDVKM. Trimming took 8 bases from V and 2 from J; bases not matched to a gene: 8. There are 14 residues in the CDR3. The CDR3 reads CASLSGSAPYEQYF. In nucleotides, the CDR3 is TGTGCCAGCCTGAGCGGGAGTGCCCCCTACGAGCAGTACTTC.

The chain links TRBV2 to TRBJ2-3; the match to TRBD2 covers 8 bases. This CDR3 is 15 amino acids long. With 10 bases clipped from V and 3 bases from J, the junction kept 12 bases outside the gene matches. The germline V gene has CDR1 SNHLY and CDR2 FYNNEI. The CDR3 loop reads CATRPRSGSTDTQYF. As DNA, the CDR3 is TGTGCCACCAGACCGAGAAGCGGGAGTACAGATACGCAGTATTTT.

J is TRBJ2-3 and V is TRBV5-6; a possible D gene is TRBD1 (5 bases). Per the germline V gene, CDR1 is SGHDT and CDR2 is YYEEEE. Trimming cost V 1 base and J 4 bases, with 7 bases left between them. CDR3 length equals 13 residues. The CDR3 nucleotides are TGTGCCAGCAGCTTGAGGGGCGCAGATACGCAGTATTTT. Protein product: CASSLRGADTQYF.

The rearrangement uses TRBV6-5 and TRBJ1-4; no firm D call. Trimming removed 5 bases at V and 8 bases at J, with 15 bases between. The CDR3 loop spans 14 amino acids. Per germline, CDR1 MNHEY and CDR2 SVGAGI. Here the CDR3 DNA reads TGTGCCAGCAGTCAAACTATTGACGGGGAAAAACTGTTTTTT. Translating gives CASSQTIDGEKLFF.

The genes are TRBV6-2 or TRBV6-3 and TRBJ1-2, with D possibly being TRBD1 (5 bases). This CDR3 region has 16 residues. Trimming removed 5 bases at V and 7 bases at J, with 23 bases between. Germline CDR1 MNHEY, CDR2 SVGEGT. As DNA, the CDR3 is TGTGCCAGCAGTCCACTATCGACAGCTAGGGTCCCTGGCTACACCTTC. It yields the protein CASSPLSTARVPGYTF.

Here the CDR3 reads CASSPRGTGGPYNEQFF. CDR3 nucleotides: TGTGCCAGCAGCCCCCGCGGGACAGGGGGCCCCTACAATGAGCAGTTCTTC. V usage is TRBV7-9 and J usage is TRBJ2-1; 12 nucleotides align to TRBD1. The V and J ends lost 5 bases and 2 bases, in that order; junction bases with no gene match: 7. Per the germline V gene, CDR1 is SEHNR and CDR2 is FQNEAQ (reference sequence). This CDR3 spans 17 amino acids.

This CDR3 is CASSLTVGKNTEAFF. The CDR3 nucleotides are TGCGCCAGCAGCTTGACAGTCGGCAAGAACACTGAAGCTTTCTTT. J is TRBJ1-1 and V is TRBV5-1; no reliable D call. Germline assignment: CDR1 SGHRS and CDR2 YFSETQ. Trimming took off 1 base at V and 1 base at J, with 11 bases between the two ends. The CDR3 totals 15 residues.

This clone was detected only once. The chain carries TRBV5-4 and TRBJ2-1; a possible D gene is TRBD2 (6 bases). This CDR3 has 16 amino acids. V was pared by 2 bases and J by 4 bases, with 16 bases between. Germline lookup yields CDR1 SGHNT and CDR2 YYREEE (reference sequence). CDR3 DNA sequence: TGTGCCAGCAGCTTTGATGGACTACTCCCATACAATGAGCAGTTCTTC. The encoded protein is CASSFDGLLPYNEQFF.

This clone has only a few counts. The chain joins TRBV19 to TRBJ2-7; 8 positions match TRBD1. V lost 4 bases and J lost 4; bases outside the gene matches: 12. Germline values: CDR1 LNHDA, CDR2 SQIVND (reference sequence). This CDR3 is 16 amino acids long. The CDR3 DNA follows: TGTGCCAGTAGTACATCTCAGGGGGCGAATGGTTACGAGCAGTACTTC. Amino acids: CASSTSQGANGYEQYF.

This rearrangement joins TRBV7-9 to TRBJ2-7; 14 bases agree with TRBD2. The V gene's germline CDR1 is SEHNR and CDR2 FQNEAQ (reference sequence). The CDR3 runs 19 residues. J was trimmed by 2 bases and V by 5 bases; bases with no gene match: 14. The CDR3 sequence is CASSHTGTSGSRLPYEQYF. CDR3 nucleotide sequence: TGTGCCAGCAGCCACACTGGGACTAGCGGGAGTCGTCTCCCCTACGAGCAGTACTTC.

The V call is TRBV10-3, the J call TRBJ2-6; TRBD2 matches at 11 bases. CDR1 is ENHRY and CDR2 is SYGVKD in the germline V gene. The V gene end was trimmed by 7 bases and the J gene end by 0 bases; junction bases not matched to a gene: 8. This CDR3 comprises 18 residues. The CDR3 region is CAITGTSGGSSGANVLTF. The CDR3 region has the DNA TGTGCCATCACAGGGACTAGCGGAGGGAGCTCTGGGGCCAACGTCCTGACTTTC.

The chain carries TRBV7-9 and TRBJ2-3; D gene uncertain. This CDR3 is 15 amino acids long. V lost 5 bases and J 1 base, leaving 13 bases between the germline ends. CDR1 is SEHNR, CDR2 FQNEAQ, per germline (reference sequence). CDR3 in DNA: TGTGCCAGCAGCCCCCGGCGGTACGGCACAGATACGCAGTATTTT. Translated, it gives CASSPRRYGTDTQYF.

The chain is built from TRBV6-2 or TRBV6-3 and TRBJ2-2; 10 nucleotides match TRBD1. Germline V lookup: CDR1 MNHEY, CDR2 SVGEGT. This CDR3 comprises 17 residues. Trimming at V came to 2 bases and at J to 4 bases, leaving 7 bases not matched to a gene. CDR3 sequence: CASSYLRQGATTGELFF. In DNA form, the CDR3 reads TGTGCCAGCAGTTACCTCCGACAGGGGGCGACCACCGGGGAGCTGTTTTTT.

The CDR3 coding sequence is TGTGCCAGCAGCCAAGGGCAGGGGAACACCGGGGAGCTGTTTTTT. It specifies CASSQGQGNTGELFF. This sequence joins TRBV3-1 (or the pseudogene TRBV3-2) and TRBJ2-2, with D perhaps TRBD1 (5 bases). This CDR3 has 15 residues. V was clipped by 1 base and J by 1 base, with 7 bases between them. Germline V gene sequence: CDR1 LGHDT, CDR2 YNNKEL (reference sequence).

This rearrangement joins TRBV19 to TRBJ2-5; TRBD2 aligns across 10 bases. V lost 5 bases, J lost 5 bases, and 14 bases stayed unmatched. This CDR3 region has 17 residues. The germline V gene has CDR1 LNHDA and CDR2 SQIVND (reference sequence). Here the CDR3 DNA reads TGTGCCAGTAGTCCCCCCGGCAGCGGGAGGGCAAAGGAGACCCAGTACTTC. This gives the protein CASSPPGSGRAKETQYF.

This clone showed up just once. The V call is TRBV7-3, the J call TRBJ1-2, with a tentative D call TRBD1 (5 bases). There are 13 residues in the CDR3. V was cut by 7 bases and J by 6 bases, with 15 bases left in between. Germline-derived CDR1 and CDR2 are SGHTA and FQGTGA. The chain's CDR3 is CASTESPGDGYTF. The CDR3 DNA follows: TGTGCCAGCACCGAATCCCCGGGGGATGGCTACACCTTC.

J is TRBJ2-3 and V is TRBV5-1; TRBD2 matches 12 bases. V lost 3 bases and J lost 7; bases outside the gene matches: 12. This CDR3 is built from 17 residues. In germline, CDR1 is SGHRS, CDR2 YFSETQ. The CDR3: CASSSRLAGEFLYTQYF. The CDR3 bases are TGCGCCAGCAGCTCGAGACTAGCGGGGGAATTCTTATATACGCAGTATTTT. Combining the CDR3 with reference TRBV5-1 and TRBJ2-3 gives the whole variable domain KAGVTQTPRYLIKTRGQQVTLSCSPISGHRSVSWYQQTPGQGLQFLFEYFSETQRNKGNFPGRFSGRQFSNSRSEMNVSTLELGDSALYLCASSSRLAGEFLYTQYFGPGTRLTVL.

The chain links TRBV28 to TRBJ2-7, with D possibly being TRBD1 (6 bases). The ends were cut back, 2 bases at V and 0 bases at J, with 11 bases in the middle. Germline values: CDR1 MDHEN, CDR2 SYDVKM. There are 15 residues in the CDR3. The CDR3 here is CASSLGGGASYEQYF. CDR3 coding DNA: TGTGCCAGCAGTTTAGGGGGCGGAGCCTCCTACGAGCAGTACTTC.

The chain couples TRBV28 to TRBJ2-3, with TRBD2 as a possible D gene (6 bases). The germline V gene encodes CDR1 MDHEN and CDR2 SYDVKM. The V and J ends lost 3 bases and 5 bases respectively, with 9 bases between them. The CDR3 extends over 13 amino acids. DNA of the CDR3: TGTGCCAGCAGTTTGGGAGGTAGAGATACGCAGTATTTT. This translates into CASSLGGRDTQYF.

The chain joins TRBV7-2 to TRBJ2-1; D may be TRBD2 (6 bases). The CDR3 is 16 amino acids. Trimming removed 6 bases at V and 7 bases at J, with 22 bases between. The germline CDR1 and CDR2 sequences are SGHTA and FQGNSA. CDR3 sequence: CASSLYGGPSVNEQFF. CDR3 bases: TGTGCCAGCAGTCTTTACGGGGGTCCCTCCGTGAATGAGCAGTTCTTC.

V is TRBV20-1 and J is TRBJ1-3, with 7 bases lining up with TRBD1. Germline V lookup: CDR1 DFQATT, CDR2 SNEGSKA (reference sequence). The CDR3 spans 11 residues. The V gene end was trimmed by 3 bases and the J gene end by 11 bases; junction bases not matched to a gene: 4. The CDR3 DNA reads TGCAGTGCTAGTCTCGGGACAGCCATATATTTT. Amino acid sequence: CSASLGTAIYF.

This clone has a handful of counts. The chain links TRBV21-1 to TRBJ2-7; the table names TRBD1, a call not compared with the DNA. TRBV21-1 is a known pseudogene. The length of the CDR3 is 14 residues. The CDR3 bases are TGTGCCAGCAGCAAATCTGGAGCCAGGGACGAGCAGTACTTC. Translated: CASSKSGARDEQYF.

V usage is TRBV28 and J usage is TRBJ2-5, with a tentative D call TRBD2 (6 bases). V was trimmed by 2 bases and J by 7 bases, leaving 14 bases between them. CDR3 length: 14 residues. CDR1 and CDR2 (germline): MDHEN, SYDVKM. Here the CDR3 DNA reads TGTGCCAGCAGTTTAGTCAGGGCCGGGGGGACCCAGTACTTC. Protein: CASSLVRAGGTQYF.

The rearrangement links TRBV19 to TRBJ1-2; D is unresolved. The CDR3 sequence is 15 residues long. Germline CDR1 is LNHDA and CDR2 is SQIVND (reference sequence). V dropped 4 bases and J dropped 0 bases, with 12 bases sitting between them. The CDR3 loop reads CASSTWRIANYGYTF. CDR3 bases: TGTGCCAGTAGTACTTGGAGGATCGCTAACTATGGCTACACCTTC.

V and J are TRBV9 and TRBJ2-1; maybe TRBD2 (5 bases). The length of the CDR3 is 13 residues. V dropped 4 bases and J dropped 5 bases, with 10 bases sitting between them. Per germline, CDR1 SGDLS and CDR2 YYNGEE. CDR3 protein: CASSPRTHNEQFF. CDR3 sequence (DNA): TGTGCCAGCAGCCCAAGGACTCACAATGAGCAGTTCTTC.

The chain combines TRBV7-2 with TRBJ2-2; 9 nucleotides agree with TRBD2. The CDR3 runs 16 residues. Trimming removed 5 bases from V and 4 bases from J; junction bases left unmatched: 8. CDR1 is SGHTA, CDR2 FQGNSA, per germline. The CDR3 sequence is CASSPSGREGTGELFF. The CDR3 DNA sequence: TGTGCCAGCAGCCCTAGCGGGCGGGAGGGCACCGGGGAGCTGTTTTTT.

This clone was found once. The chain joins TRBV5-1 to TRBJ1-2; no definite D call. V shed 4 bases and J shed 5 bases, with 9 bases lying between them. Looked up from germline, CDR1 is SGHRS and CDR2 is YFSETQ. There are 12 residues in the CDR3. The CDR3: CASSATEYGYTF. The CDR3 bases are TGCGCCAGCAGCGCGACGGAGTATGGCTACACCTTC. The complete variable domain, with remaining parts taken from reference TRBV5-1 and TRBJ1-2, reads KAGVTQTPRYLIKTRGQQVTLSCSPISGHRSVSWYQQTPGQGLQFLFEYFSETQRNKGNFPGRFSGRQFSNSRSEMNVSTLELGDSALYLCASSATEYGYTFGSGTRLTVV.

This chain uses TRBV28 with TRBJ2-2, with D perhaps TRBD2 (5 bases). This CDR3 region has 12 residues. Germline V gene lookup returns CDR1 MDHEN and CDR2 SYDVKM. V was clipped by 2 bases and J by 9 bases, with 7 bases between them. The CDR3 DNA sequence: TGTGCCAGCAGTTTAGAGGGCCGGGAGCTGTTTTTT. Encoded protein: CASSLEGRELFF.

This clone was counted a single time. The chain links TRBV7-2 to TRBJ1-3, with 8 nucleotides matching TRBD1. CDR1 is SGHTA and CDR2 is FQGNSA in the germline V gene. Germline trimming cut 5 bases from V and 4 bases from J; bases unmatched to any gene: 7. This CDR3 region has 15 residues. DNA for the CDR3: TGTGCCAGCAGCCACGGGACAGGACCAGGAAACACCATATATTTT. As protein: CASSHGTGPGNTIYF.